The clone carrying this T cell receptor beta chain was detected only a few times. The CDR3 spans 15 residues. V dropped 5 bases and J dropped 2 bases, with 16 bases sitting between them. Germline V gene sequence: CDR1 SEHNR, CDR2 FQNEAQ (reference sequence). Libraries were prepared by immunoSEQ multiplex PCR; TCRdb keeps only in-frame clonotypes and omits some of them. The data hold about 530,000 clones, with roughly 91% observed a single time. In Seattle, patients joined the study during active infection and were tracked longitudinally. This sample was included in a study of blood T cell repertoires in COVID-19. Overall study: Sites in the United States, Italy and Spain provided acute and convalescent COVID-19 samples. Sources were T cells, B-cell-depleted T cells, or PBMCs; the material itself was cDNA or gDNA.

Material for sequencing was peripheral blood. The chain couples TRBV7-9 to TRBJ2-7; weak D call: TRBD1 (5 bases). The source is a woman aged 45 to 65 with COVID-19, enrolled during active disease. This CDR3 is CASSLDIDSAYEQYF. The CDR3 DNA reads TGTGCCAGCAGCCTAGACATTGACAGCGCCTACGAGCAGTACTTC.